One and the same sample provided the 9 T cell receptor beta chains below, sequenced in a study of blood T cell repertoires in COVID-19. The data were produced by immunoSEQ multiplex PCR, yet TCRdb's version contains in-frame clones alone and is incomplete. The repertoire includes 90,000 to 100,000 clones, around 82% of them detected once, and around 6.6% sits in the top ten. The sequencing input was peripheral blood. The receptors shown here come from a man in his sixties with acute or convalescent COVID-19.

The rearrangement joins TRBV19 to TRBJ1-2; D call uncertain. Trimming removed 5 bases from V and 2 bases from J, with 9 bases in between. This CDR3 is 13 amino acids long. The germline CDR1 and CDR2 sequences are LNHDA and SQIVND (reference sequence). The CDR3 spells CASSAFRNYGYTF. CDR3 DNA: TGTGCCAGTAGTGCCTTTCGGAACTATGGCTACACCTTC.

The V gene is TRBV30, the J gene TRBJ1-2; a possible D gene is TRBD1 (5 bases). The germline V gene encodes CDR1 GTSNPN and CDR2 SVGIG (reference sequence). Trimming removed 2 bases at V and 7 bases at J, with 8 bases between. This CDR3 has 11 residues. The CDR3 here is CAWSMDTGYTF. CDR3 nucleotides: TGTGCCTGGAGTATGGACACTGGCTACACCTTC.

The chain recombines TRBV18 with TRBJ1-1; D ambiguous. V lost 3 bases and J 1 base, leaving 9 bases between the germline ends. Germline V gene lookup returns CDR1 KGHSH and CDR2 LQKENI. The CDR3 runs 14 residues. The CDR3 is CASSPWPQNTEAFF. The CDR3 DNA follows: TGTGCCAGCTCACCGTGGCCGCAGAACACTGAAGCTTTCTTT.

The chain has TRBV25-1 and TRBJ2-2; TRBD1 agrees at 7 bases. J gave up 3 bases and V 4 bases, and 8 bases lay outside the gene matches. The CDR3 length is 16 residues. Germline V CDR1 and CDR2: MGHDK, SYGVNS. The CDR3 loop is CASSGLDRVYTGELFF. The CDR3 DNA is TGTGCCAGCAGTGGGCTTGACAGGGTTTACACCGGGGAGCTGTTTTTT.

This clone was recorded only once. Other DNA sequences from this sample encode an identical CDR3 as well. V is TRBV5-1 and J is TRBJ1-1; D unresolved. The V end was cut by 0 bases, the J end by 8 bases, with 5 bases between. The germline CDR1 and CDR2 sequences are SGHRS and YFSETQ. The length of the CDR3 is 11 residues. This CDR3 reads CASSLGREAFF. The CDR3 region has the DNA TGCGCCAGCAGCTTGGGGAGGGAAGCTTTCTTT.

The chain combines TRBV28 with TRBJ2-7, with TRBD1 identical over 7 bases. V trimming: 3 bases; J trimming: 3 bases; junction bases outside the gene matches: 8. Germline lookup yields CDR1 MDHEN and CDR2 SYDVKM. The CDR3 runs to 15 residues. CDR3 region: CASSFGVGQDYEQYF. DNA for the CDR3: TGTGCCAGCAGTTTTGGGGTTGGACAGGACTACGAGCAGTACTTC.

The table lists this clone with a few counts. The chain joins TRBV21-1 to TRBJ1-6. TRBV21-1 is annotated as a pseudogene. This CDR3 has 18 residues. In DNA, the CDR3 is TGTGCCAGCAGCAAAGAAGCGGGGACCTTCTCCTATAATTCACCCCTCCACTTT. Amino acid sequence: CASSKEAGTFSYNSPLHF.

The CDR3 loop is CASSPGQWDQPQHF. DNA of the CDR3: TGTGCCAGCTCACCGGGGCAGTGGGATCAGCCCCAGCATTTT. The V and J genes are TRBV18 and TRBJ1-5, with D maybe TRBD1 (5 bases). Trimming took 3 bases from V and 5 from J, leaving 11 bases between them. The CDR3 has 14 amino acids. Looked up from germline, CDR1 is KGHSH and CDR2 is LQKENI.

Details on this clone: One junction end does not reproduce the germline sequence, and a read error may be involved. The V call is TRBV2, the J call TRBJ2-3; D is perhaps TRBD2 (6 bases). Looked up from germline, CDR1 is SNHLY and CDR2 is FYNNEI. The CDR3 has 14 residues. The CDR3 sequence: CASGENSGGRKLSF. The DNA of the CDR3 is TGTGCCAGCGGCGAAAACTCCGGGGGACGGAAACTCTCCTTT.